The 16 T cell receptor beta chains below all came from one sample that was sequenced in a study of naive and memory T cell subsets. Two oligonucleotides, mixed equimolar, formed the beta constant-region primer covering TRBC1 and TRBC2. Four rounds of PCR amplified the ligated cDNA using nested alpha and beta constant-region primers plus SP2. TCRdb fed the UMI-ligation and nested PCR reads into MiXCR, producing one record per CDR3 protein. The sample lists some 110,000 distinct CDR3 sequences, 35% to 40% seen once, with approximately 0.9% in the top ten. Sequencing input: central memory CD4+ T cells from blood. These receptors were taken from a human donor in good health.

This clonotype was counted between two and nine times. The gene calls are TRBV20-1 and TRBJ2-1; 9 nucleotides agree with TRBD1. J was trimmed by 7 bases and V by 6 bases; bases with no gene match: 13. The CDR3 runs 15 residues. Germline V gene lookup returns CDR1 DFQATT and CDR2 SNEGSKA (reference sequence). CDR3 amino acids: CSAQTGTGRGNEQFF. CDR3 nucleotide sequence: TGCAGTGCCCAGACGGGGACAGGGCGTGGAAATGAGCAGTTCTTC.

Written as DNA, the CDR3 is TGTGCCAGCAGACTAGCGGGGACTGGCACAGATACGCAGTATTTT. It yields the protein CASRLAGTGTDTQYF. This rearrangement joins TRBV7-9 to TRBJ2-3; 10 nucleotides align to TRBD2. CDR3 length: 15 residues. V was clipped by 6 bases and J by 1 base; unmatched bases: 4. In germline, CDR1 is SEHNR, CDR2 FQNEAQ (reference sequence). The complete variable domain, with remaining parts taken from reference TRBV7-9 and TRBJ2-3, reads DTGVSQNPRHKITKRGQNVTFRCDPISEHNRLYWYRQTLGQGPEFLTYFQNEAQLEKSRLLSDRFSAERPKGSFSTLEIQRTEQGDSAMYLCASRLAGTGTDTQYFGPGTRLTVL.

This clonotype came up a few times. The CDR3 DNA is TGTGCCAGCAGCTTAGCTATCGGGTTAGCGGGAGTCAATGAGCAGTTCTTC. Translating gives CASSLAIGLAGVNEQFF. The chain uses TRBV11-2 and TRBJ2-1, with 9 bases aligning to TRBD2. Trimming took 1 base from V and 6 from J; bases not matched to a gene: 10. This CDR3 spans 17 amino acids. The V gene's germline CDR1 is SGHAT and CDR2 FQNNGV.

The chain joins TRBV12-3 or TRBV12-4 to TRBJ2-3, with 7 bases matching TRBD2. Trimming removed 6 bases from V and 6 bases from J; junction bases left unmatched: 12. The CDR3 has 15 residues. CDR3 coding DNA: TGTGCCAGCAGCCCCTTAAGCGGGATATCGGATACGCAGTATTTT. Translating gives CASSPLSGISDTQYF.

The chain has TRBV7-3 and TRBJ2-1, with D tentatively TRBD1 or TRBD2 (5 bases each). V was pared by 2 bases and J by 1 base, with 9 bases between. CDR3 length: 15 residues. The germline V gene encodes CDR1 SGHTA and CDR2 FQGTGA. This CDR3 is CASSLVGPSYNEQFF. The CDR3 nucleotides are TGTGCCAGCAGCTTAGTGGGACCATCCTACAATGAGCAGTTCTTC.

This chain joins TRBV6-6 and TRBJ2-1, with a weak D call TRBD2 (6 bases). Between the trimmed V and J ends, which lost 8 bases and 4 bases, there was a span of 18 bases. The CDR3 is 15 amino acids. Germline-derived CDR1 and CDR2 are MNHNY and SVGAGI (reference sequence). This CDR3 is CASLGGGYGYNEQFF. The CDR3 DNA is TGTGCCAGCTTGGGGGGAGGTTATGGTTACAATGAGCAGTTCTTC.

The gene calls are TRBV3-1 and TRBJ1-1; unclear D gene. CDR3 length equals 12 residues. Trimming stripped 1 base from V and 11 bases from J, with 11 bases between. The germline V gene has CDR1 LGHDT and CDR2 YNNKEL (reference sequence). In nucleotides, the CDR3 is TGTGCCAGCAGCCAAGTTCCCGGGATGGCTTTCTTT. Translating gives CASSQVPGMAFF.

The rearrangement uses TRBV5-1 and TRBJ2-7, with 8 positions matching TRBD1. The ends lost 3 bases at V and 4 bases at J; junction bases unmatched: 6. The germline CDR1 and CDR2 sequences are SGHRS and YFSETQ. The CDR3 is made up of 14 amino acids. CDR3 nucleotide sequence: TGCGCCAGCAGCTACCGGACAGGGAATTACGAGCAGTACTTC. Translated, it gives CASSYRTGNYEQYF.

J is TRBJ1-6 and V is TRBV30; D may be TRBD1 (5 bases). CDR1 is GTSNPN, CDR2 SVGIG, per germline (reference sequence). This CDR3 spans 14 amino acids. Trimming pared 3 bases from V and 8 bases from J, leaving 14 bases between. CDR3 sequence reads: CAWSGTAWDSPLHF. The CDR3 DNA reads as TGTGCCTGGAGCGGGACGGCCTGGGATTCACCCCTCCACTTT.

The rearrangement links TRBV28 to TRBJ2-7; a possible D gene is TRBD1 (6 bases). Germline values: CDR1 MDHEN, CDR2 SYDVKM. V dropped 6 bases and J dropped 9 bases, with 27 bases sitting between them. This CDR3 region has 16 residues. CDR3 coding DNA: TGTGCCAGCAGCACATCCAAGGACAGCATTCGGTCCAGGCAGTACTTC. Its translation: CASSTSKDSIRSRQYF. Filled out from reference TRBV28 and TRBJ2-7, the complete variable domain reads DVKVTQSSRYLVKRTGEKVFLECVQDMDHENMFWYRQDPGLGLRLIYFSYDVKMKEKGDIPEGYSVSREKKERFSLILESASTNQTSMYLCASSTSKDSIRSRQYFGPGTRLTVT.

This clonotype appeared many times. The chain is built from TRBV29-1 and TRBJ2-5, with 7 bases aligning to TRBD1. The CDR3 loop spans 15 amino acids. Germline V gene lookup returns CDR1 SQVTM and CDR2 ANQGSEA. Trimming cost V 3 bases and J 1 base; bases outside gene matches: 8. The chain's CDR3 is CSVEGDRVSQETQYF. CDR3 DNA: TGCAGCGTTGAGGGAGACAGGGTTAGCCAAGAGACCCAGTACTTC.

This clonotype was seen more than once but under ten times. CDR3 region: CASSQDFGTISTDTQYF. The CDR3 coding sequence is TGTGCCAGCAGCCAAGATTTTGGGACGATTAGCACAGATACGCAGTATTTT. The gene calls are TRBV14 and TRBJ2-3; tentatively, D is TRBD1 or TRBD2 (5 bases each). From germline, CDR1 is SGHDN and CDR2 FVKESK. CDR3 length: 17 residues. With 0 bases removed from V and 0 bases from J, the gap between germline ends came to 13 bases. The full variable domain, in which reference TRBV14 and TRBJ2-3 provide the parts outside the CDR3, is EAGVTQFPSHSVIEKGQTVTLRCDPISGHDNLYWYRRVMGKEIKFLLHFVKESKQDESGMPNNRFLAERTGGTYSTLKVQPAELEDSGVYFCASSQDFGTISTDTQYFGPGTRLTVL.

The chain employs TRBV12-3 or TRBV12-4 and TRBJ2-3; 9 nucleotides match TRBD1. The CDR3 spans 15 residues. V was pared by 2 bases and J by 2 bases, with 2 bases of the junction left unmatched. CDR3 DNA: TGTGCCAGCAGTTTATGGGACAGGGCCACAGATACGCAGTATTTT. Protein product: CASSLWDRATDTQYF.

This rearrangement joins TRBV19 to TRBJ1-1; D may be TRBD1 (6 bases). The CDR3 runs to 15 residues. Trimming shortened V by 7 bases and J by 4 bases, and 19 bases separated the two germline ends. Germline CDR1 and CDR2: LNHDA and SQIVND (reference sequence). The CDR3 sequence is CASKETGRFATEAFF. The CDR3 DNA reads TGTGCCAGTAAAGAGACAGGCAGGTTTGCCACTGAAGCTTTCTTT.

In its sample, this clonotype ranks as medium-sized. The V and J genes are TRBV4-2 and TRBJ2-3, with 8 bases identical to TRBD2. The trim removed 4 bases at V and 5 bases at J, leaving 5 bases unmatched. The CDR3 sequence is 14 residues long. Looked up from germline, CDR1 is LGHNA and CDR2 is YNFKEQ. CDR3 in DNA: TGTGCCAGCAGCCTGGGGACTAGGCAAGATACGCAGTATTTT. It translates to CASSLGTRQDTQYF.

The sample holds many counts of this clonotype. The chain has TRBV3-1 and TRBJ2-1; D is possibly TRBD2 (5 bases). Germline V lookup: CDR1 LGHDT, CDR2 YNNKEL (reference sequence). Trimming took off 4 bases at V and 10 bases at J, with 14 bases between the two ends. The length of the CDR3 is 13 residues. The DNA of the CDR3 is TGTGCCAGCAGCCCCCGAACTAGAGGAGAGCAGTTCTTC. Its protein is CASSPRTRGEQFF.